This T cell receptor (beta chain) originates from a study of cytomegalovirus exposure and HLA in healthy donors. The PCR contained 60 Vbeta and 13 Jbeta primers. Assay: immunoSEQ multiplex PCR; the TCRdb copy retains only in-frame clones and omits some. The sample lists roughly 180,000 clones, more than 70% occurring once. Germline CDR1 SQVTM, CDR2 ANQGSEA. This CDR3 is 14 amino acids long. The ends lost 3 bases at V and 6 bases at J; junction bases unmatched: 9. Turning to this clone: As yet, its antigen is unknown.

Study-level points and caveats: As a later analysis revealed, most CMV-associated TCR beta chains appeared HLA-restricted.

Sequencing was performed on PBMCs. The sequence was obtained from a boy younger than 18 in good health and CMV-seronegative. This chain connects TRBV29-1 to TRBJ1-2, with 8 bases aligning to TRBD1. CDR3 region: CSVDNRGIEDGYTF. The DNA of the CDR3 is TGCAGCGTTGACAACAGGGGGATCGAAGATGGCTACACCTTC.